These T cell receptor beta chains were read from a single sample in a study of regulatory T cells in long-lasting Graves disease. TCRdb analysed the multiplex PCR reads with MiXCR anew, one entry per CDR3 protein. In the table there are about 350,000 distinct CDR3 sequences, about a sixth of which are singletons. These data were also filed under a second study, of T cells in Graves' hyperthyroidism and ophthalmopathy.

Here the sequenced sample was peripheral blood mononuclear cells (PBMCs), taken at new diagnosis, from a patient treated with antithyroid drugs. The receptors were gathered from a woman under 30 with Graves disease. Both conserved end residues are part of each CDR3. A D gene is named only where the DNA matches it firmly. Clone size is given for some rows only: seen once, a few or many times, or a class if the clone is expanded.

TRBJ1-1	15	.	.	TRBV29-1	CSVEDRIRDSTEAFF	TGCAGCGTTGAAGATAGGATCCGGGACTCCACTGAAGCTTTCTTT
TRBJ2-1	16	few	TRBD2	TRBV6-1	CASSDSDLAGVDEQFF	TGTGCCAGCAGTGACTCAGACCTAGCGGGAGTAGATGAGCAGTTCTTC
TRBJ2-7	14	many	.	TRBV5-6	CASSLVGSWNEQYF	TGTGCCAGCAGCTTGGTAGGGAGTTGGAACGAGCAGTACTTC
TRBJ2-1	13	many	.	TRBV7-3	CASSLSQGVEQFF	TGTGCCAGCAGCTTAAGTCAGGGCGTTGAGCAGTTCTTC
TRBJ1-2	14	few	.	TRBV12-3/TRBV12-4	CASSPYPGTYGYTF	TGTGCCAGCAGTCCCTACCCCGGGACCTATGGCTACACCTTC
TRBJ2-3	14	many	.	TRBV20-1	CSAPLPVGTDTQYF	TGCAGTGCCCCCCTCCCCGTGGGCACAGATACGCAGTATTTT
TRBJ1-1	13	many	.	TRBV27	CASSTGRNTEAFF	TGTGCCAGCAGTACTGGGAGGAACACTGAAGCTTTCTTT
TRBJ1-1	13	few	.	TRBV19	CASSIKTNTEAFF	TGTGCCAGTAGTATAAAAACGAACACTGAAGCTTTCTTT
TRBJ2-5	17	few	TRBD2	TRBV3-1	CASSQVSRTSGEETQYF	TGTGCCAGCAGCCAAGTATCGAGGACTAGCGGCGAAGAGACCCAGTACTTC
TRBJ2-5	14	.	.	TRBV28	CASSTGAAMETQYF	TGTGCCAGCAGTACCGGGGCCGCGATGGAGACCCAGTACTTC
TRBJ1-2	12	.	TRBD1	TRBV29-1	CSVDGTGDGYTF	TGCAGCGTTGACGGGACAGGAGATGGCTACACCTTC
TRBJ1-1	17	few	.	TRBV29-1	CSVEGPGHPPIATEAFF	TGCAGCGTTGAAGGCCCCGGACACCCCCCTATTGCCACTGAAGCTTTCTTT
TRBJ2-1	14	many	.	TRBV24-1	CATSVGLVKGEQFF	TGTGCCACCAGTGTCGGCCTAGTAAAGGGTGAGCAGTTCTTC
TRBJ1-1	15	many	.	TRBV28	CASSDNTLWNTEAFF	TGTGCCAGCAGTGACAATACCTTGTGGAACACTGAAGCTTTCTTT
TRBJ2-1	15	many	.	TRBV5-1	CASSFGSGVLNEQFF	TGCGCCAGCAGCTTTGGGTCGGGAGTTCTGAATGAGCAGTTCTTC
TRBJ1-5	15	.	.	TRBV3-1	CASSYWTGEDQPQHF	TGTGCCAGCAGCTATTGGACCGGGGAAGATCAGCCCCAGCATTTT
TRBJ1-3	14	few	TRBD1	TRBV2	CASSVWGQGNTIYF	TGTGCCAGCAGTGTATGGGGACAGGGAAACACCATATATTTT
TRBJ2-5	14	many	TRBD2	TRBV5-5	CASSWGTMEETQYF	TGTGCCAGCAGCTGGGGGACTATGGAAGAGACCCAGTACTTC
TRBJ1-3	18	.	TRBD1	TRBV5-5	CASSTSTGGRGSGNTIYF	TGTGCCAGCAGCACCTCGACAGGGGGGAGAGGCTCTGGAAACACCATATATTTT
TRBJ2-7	11	many	.	TRBV3-1	CASSQVTEQYF	TGTGCCAGCAGCCAAGTGACAGAGCAGTACTTC
TRBJ1-1	12	many	.	TRBV20-1	CSARKGDTEAFF	TGCAGTGCTAGAAAGGGGGACACTGAAGCTTTCTTT
TRBJ1-6	15	.	TRBD1	TRBV20-1	CSSVSRTGGRSPLHF	TGCAGTTCAGTGTCGAGGACAGGGGGTAGATCACCCCTCCACTTT
TRBJ2-1	11	few	.	TRBV28	CASLRLQEQFF	TGTGCCAGCCTGCGGCTCCAGGAGCAGTTCTTC
TRBJ2-1	16	many	TRBD2	TRBV15	CATSLTSGRGYNEQFF	TGTGCCACCAGCCTAACTAGCGGGAGGGGATACAATGAGCAGTTCTTC
TRBJ2-5	14	many	.	TRBV10-3	CATVSETRGETQYF	TGTGCCACCGTTAGCGAGACTAGAGGGGAGACCCAGTACTTC
TRBJ1-6	16	few	.	TRBV4-2	CASSQSRFPMDSPLHF	TGTGCCAGCAGCCAATCAAGGTTCCCTATGGATTCACCCCTCCACTTT
TRBJ2-1	14	many	.	TRBV7-9	CASSPLLWANEQFF	TGTGCCAGCAGCCCTCTCCTCTGGGCGAATGAGCAGTTCTTC
TRBJ1-5	12	many	.	TRBV20-1	CSATGSNQPQHF	TGCAGTGCTACGGGTAGCAATCAGCCCCAGCATTTT
TRBJ2-2	16	many	.	TRBV3-1	CASSQVQSPRTGELFF	TGTGCCAGCAGCCAAGTCCAGTCCCCCAGGACCGGGGAGCTGTTTTTT
TRBJ1-1	13	many	.	TRBV9	CASSVDANTEAFF	TGTGCCAGCAGCGTAGACGCGAACACTGAAGCTTTCTTT
TRBJ1-1	14	.	.	TRBV5-6	CASSSVTVYTEAFF	TGTGCCAGCAGCTCCGTGACAGTCTACACTGAAGCTTTCTTT
TRBJ1-2	16	.	TRBD1	TRBV2	CASTRPPGTGVEGYTF	TGTGCCAGCACCCGACCCCCCGGGACAGGGGTGGAGGGCTACACCTTC
TRBJ2-6	17	many	.	TRBV6-5	CASSYGQVLSGANVLTF	TGTGCCAGCAGTTACGGTCAGGTACTCTCTGGGGCCAACGTCCTGACTTTC
TRBJ2-2	11	many	.	TRBV12-3/TRBV12-4	CASSTVRELFF	TGTGCCAGCAGCACTGTCCGGGAGCTGTTTTTT
TRBJ1-4	14	.	TRBD1	TRBV28	CASSSPGGSEKLFF	TGTGCCAGCAGCTCCCCAGGGGGCAGTGAAAAACTGTTTTTT
TRBJ2-5	15	.	.	TRBV5-1	CASSWGQGGEETQYF	TGCGCCAGCAGCTGGGGGCAGGGCGGGGAAGAGACCCAGTACTTC
TRBJ1-1	12	many	.	TRBV10-3	CAISEGATEAFF	TGTGCCATCAGTGAGGGGGCCACTGAAGCTTTCTTT
TRBJ2-1	16	many	TRBD2	TRBV5-1	CASSAGTSGFYNEQFF	TGTGCCAGCAGCGCCGGGACTAGCGGATTCTACAATGAGCAGTTCTTC
TRBJ2-7	20	many	.	TRBV15	CATSRDPQSLTGVGSYEQYF	TGTGCCACCAGCAGAGATCCCCAATCACTTACGGGAGTGGGCTCCTACGAGCAGTACTTC
TRBJ1-2	13	once	.	TRBV29-1	CSVEREEYYGYTF	TGCAGCGTTGAGAGGGAGGAATACTATGGCTACACCTTC
TRBJ2-3	17	many	.	TRBV5-1	CASSLGGPGGSTDTQYF	TGCGCCAGCAGCTTGGGAGGTCCGGGGGGCAGCACAGATACGCAGTATTTT
TRBJ2-3	16	many	.	TRBV3-1	CASSHLGQFGTDTQYF	TGTGCCAGCAGCCACCTTGGACAATTCGGCACAGATACGCAGTATTTT
TRBJ2-1	14	.	TRBD1	TRBV19	CASNTGTGNNEQFF	TGTGCCAGTAACACCGGGACAGGGAACAATGAGCAGTTCTTC
TRBJ1-6	15	many	.	TRBV28	CASSFRDGLNSPLHF	TGTGCCAGCAGTTTCCGAGACGGCCTTAATTCACCCCTCCACTTT
TRBJ2-6	16	.	.	TRBV10-3	CAISAAQGAGANVLTF	TGTGCCATCAGTGCGGCCCAGGGTGCTGGGGCCAACGTCCTGACTTTC
TRBJ2-3	15	many	.	TRBV14	CASSQLPGDPDTQYF	TGTGCCAGCAGCCAACTCCCAGGGGACCCAGATACGCAGTATTTT
TRBJ2-1	13	.	.	TRBV29-1	CSVVWPRTNEQFF	TGCAGCGTTGTTTGGCCAAGGACCAATGAGCAGTTCTTC
TRBJ1-3	14	.	.	TRBV27	CASSPYSAGNTIYF	TGTGCCAGCAGTCCATACTCCGCTGGAAACACCATATATTTT
TRBJ2-7	14	many	.	TRBV3-1	CASSQVNLPYEQYF	TGTGCCAGCAGCCAAGTCAACCTCCCCTACGAGCAGTACTTC
TRBJ1-2	17	few	.	TRBV6-1	CASSEALDRFRNYGYTF	TGTGCCAGCAGTGAAGCGCTAGACAGGTTTAGAAACTATGGCTACACCTTC
TRBJ2-2	15	many	.	TRBV4-2	CASSKEHMDTGELFF	TGTGCCAGCAGCAAAGAGCATATGGACACCGGGGAGCTGTTTTTT
TRBJ2-5	13	many	.	TRBV6-1	CASSWGSAETQYF	TGTGCCAGCTCTTGGGGGAGTGCGGAGACCCAGTACTTC
TRBJ1-2	14	many	.	TRBV3-1	CASSHNGPLDGYTF	TGTGCCAGCAGCCATAATGGGCCCTTGGATGGCTACACCTTC